This T cell receptor beta chain originates from a study of cytomegalovirus exposure and HLA in healthy donors. In the PCR, 60 Vbeta and 13 Jbeta primers were used. Using immunoSEQ multiplex PCR, the repertoire was profiled, and TCRdb retains in-frame clones only, with some absent. The table shows some 150,000 clones, with about 70% occurring only once. Points on this clone: The antigen remains undetermined.

Study outcomes and limitations: Overall, approximately 180 TCR beta chains were annotated as cytomegalovirus-associated.

Material for sequencing was PBMCs. The source of this sequence is a man between 18 and 29 years old in good health and CMV-seronegative.

Written as DNA, the CDR3 is TGTGCCAGCAGCCCCAGGGCGGGAGAGAAAAACATTCAGTACTTC. It yields the protein CASSPRAGEKNIQYF. The V call is TRBV5-4, the J call TRBJ2-4, with 7 bases fitting TRBD2. V was pared by 4 bases and J by 4 bases, with 8 bases of the junction left unmatched. This CDR3 region has 15 residues. Germline V gene lookup returns CDR1 SGHNT and CDR2 YYREEE (reference sequence). Complete variable domain (other parts from reference TRBV5-4 and TRBJ2-4): ETGVTQSPTHLIKTRGQQVTLRCSSQSGHNTVSWYQQALGQGPQFIFQYYREEENGRGNFPPRFSGLQFPNYSSELNVNALELDDSALYLCASSPRAGEKNIQYFGAGTRLSVL.